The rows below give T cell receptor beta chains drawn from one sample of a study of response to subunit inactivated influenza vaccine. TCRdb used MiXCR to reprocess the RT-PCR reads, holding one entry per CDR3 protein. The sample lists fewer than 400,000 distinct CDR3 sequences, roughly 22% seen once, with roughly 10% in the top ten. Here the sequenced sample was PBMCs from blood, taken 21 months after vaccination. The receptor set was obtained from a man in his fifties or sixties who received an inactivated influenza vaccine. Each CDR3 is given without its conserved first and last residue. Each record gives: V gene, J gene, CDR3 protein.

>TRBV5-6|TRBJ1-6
ASSSIDRDHNSPLH
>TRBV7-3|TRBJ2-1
ASRTSGRAAEQF
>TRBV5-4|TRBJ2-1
ASSFRVEHEQF
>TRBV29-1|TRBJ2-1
SVLAGGWF
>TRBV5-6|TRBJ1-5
ASSFRLASNQPQH
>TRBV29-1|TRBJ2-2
SGITPTGELF
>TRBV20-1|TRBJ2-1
SPTGLAAFNEQF
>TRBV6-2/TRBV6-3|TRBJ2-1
ASSGQGDEQF
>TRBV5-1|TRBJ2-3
ASSSVRGGTDTQY
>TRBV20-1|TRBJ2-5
SARDWGTEKRRETQY
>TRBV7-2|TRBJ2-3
ASSLPSADTQY
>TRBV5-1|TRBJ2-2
ASSQGQGRDTGELF
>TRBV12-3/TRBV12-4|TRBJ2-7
ASSSGQFYEQY
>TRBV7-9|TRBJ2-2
ASSLDGVGNTGELF
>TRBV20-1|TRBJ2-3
SASSSDTDTQY
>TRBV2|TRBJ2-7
ASREGQGNSYEQY
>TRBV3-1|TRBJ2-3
ASSQVGQVSPTDTQY